The source of this TCR beta chain is a study of T cell changes during pregnancy in multiple sclerosis. The data were produced by immunoSEQ multiplex PCR, yet TCRdb's version contains in-frame clones alone and is incomplete. The sample lists 84,000 or so clones, around 94% seen once, with 0.65% to 0.95% in the top ten. Sequenced here: peripheral blood, sampled in the third trimester of pregnancy. This TCR was recovered from a female donor with multiple sclerosis, enrolled in a pregnancy study.

CDR3 bases: TGTGCCAGCAGTCATCGGGGGGGACAGATCATGAACACTGAAGCTTTCTTT. This translates into CASSHRGGQIMNTEAFF. This chain links TRBV4-2 with TRBJ1-1; 7 bases align to TRBD1. The V gene's germline CDR1 is LGHNA and CDR2 YNFKEQ. V was clipped by 6 bases and J by 0 bases; unmatched bases: 13. The CDR3 runs to 17 residues.